This T cell receptor (beta chain) emerged from a study of T cells after yellow fever vaccination. Study at large: The fractions with low cell numbers were processed using SMART-Seq v4 Ultra Low Input.

Germline V gene data show CDR1 as SGHRS and CDR2 as YFSETQ. There are 13 residues in the CDR3. A single record per CDR3 protein comes from TCRdb applying MiXCR to the 5' RACE reads. Seen here are 500,000 to 550,000 distinct CDR3 sequences, about a fifth observed once, and the top ten hold roughly a sixth. Notes on this clonotype: What it recognizes is unknown. Mismatch with germline at one junction end may stem from a read error.

Findings and caveats of the study: Clones that expanded after primary vaccination mostly reappeared after the booster (less than 98% CD4, 88% CD8).

The chain employs TRBV5-1 and TRBJ2-7; 9 nucleotides match TRBD1. Specimen: PBMCs, collected 21 days after the first yellow fever vaccination. This sequence was found in a man aged 18-30 years who received the YFV17D yellow fever vaccine. CDR3 sequence: CVSSLGQGYEQYF. The CDR3 region has the DNA TGCGTCAGCAGCTTGGGACAGGGTTACGAGCAGTACTTC.